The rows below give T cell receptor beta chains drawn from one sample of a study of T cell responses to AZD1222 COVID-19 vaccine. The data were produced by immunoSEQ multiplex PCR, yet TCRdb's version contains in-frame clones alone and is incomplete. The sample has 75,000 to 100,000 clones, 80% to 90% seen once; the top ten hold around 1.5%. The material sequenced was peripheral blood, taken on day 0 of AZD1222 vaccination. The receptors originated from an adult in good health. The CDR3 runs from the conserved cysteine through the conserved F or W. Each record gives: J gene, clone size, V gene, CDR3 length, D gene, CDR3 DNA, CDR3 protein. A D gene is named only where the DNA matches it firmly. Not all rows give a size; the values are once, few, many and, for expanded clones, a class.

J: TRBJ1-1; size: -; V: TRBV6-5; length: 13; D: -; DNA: TGTGCCAGTAAGGGACGGGCGGCGACTGAAGCTTTCTTT; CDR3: CASKGRAATEAFF
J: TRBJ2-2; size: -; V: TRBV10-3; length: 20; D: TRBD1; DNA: TGTGCCATCAGTGAGTCCCGAAAAGCACGTACACAGGGGACCACCGGGGAGCTGTTTTTT; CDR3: CAISESRKARTQGTTGELFF
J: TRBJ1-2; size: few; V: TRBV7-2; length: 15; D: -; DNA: TGTGCCAGCAGCTTACCGGGAGCGCAAATGTATGGCTACACCTTC; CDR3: CASSLPGAQMYGYTF
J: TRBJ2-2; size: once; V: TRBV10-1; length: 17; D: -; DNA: TGCGCCAGCAGTGGAAAAGTTGACAGCTCAAACACCGGGGAGCTGTTTTTT; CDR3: CASSGKVDSSNTGELFF
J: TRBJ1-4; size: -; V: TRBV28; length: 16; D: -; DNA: TGTGCCAGCAGTTTAGATTGGGGATTAGGTAATGAAAAACTGTTTTTT; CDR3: CASSLDWGLGNEKLFF
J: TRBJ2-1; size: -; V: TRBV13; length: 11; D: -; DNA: TGTGCCAGCAGCCCGAACAATGAGCAGTTCTTC; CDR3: CASSPNNEQFF
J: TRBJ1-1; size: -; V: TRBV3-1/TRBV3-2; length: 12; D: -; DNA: TGTGCCAGCAGTTACATGAACACTGAAGCTTTCTTT; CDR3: CASSYMNTEAFF
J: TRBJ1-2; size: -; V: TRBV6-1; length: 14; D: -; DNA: TGTGCCAGCAGTGAAATTACAGGGCCCTATGGCTACACCTTC; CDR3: CASSEITGPYGYTF
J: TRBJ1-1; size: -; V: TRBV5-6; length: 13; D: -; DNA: TGTGCCAGCAGCTTGTTGGGGGGCACTGAAGCTTTCTTT; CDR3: CASSLLGGTEAFF
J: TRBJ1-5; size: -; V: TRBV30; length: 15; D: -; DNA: TGTGCCTGGAGTGTACGGGGGCTAGGGAATCAGCCCCAGCATTTT; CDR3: CAWSVRGLGNQPQHF
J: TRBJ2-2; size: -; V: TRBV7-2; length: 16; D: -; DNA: TGTGCCAGCAGCCCGAGGAGCAGGGGAAACACCGGGGAGCTGTTTTTT; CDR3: CASSPRSRGNTGELFF
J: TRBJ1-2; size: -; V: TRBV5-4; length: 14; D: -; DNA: TGTGCCAGTGCTATGGGAGGGCGGGGCTATGGCTACACCTTC; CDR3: CASAMGGRGYGYTF
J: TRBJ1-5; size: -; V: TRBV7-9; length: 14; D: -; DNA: TGTGCCAGCAGATCGACCGAGGGAAATCAGCCCCAGCATTTT; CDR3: CASRSTEGNQPQHF
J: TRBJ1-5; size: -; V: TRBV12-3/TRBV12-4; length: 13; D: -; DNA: TGTGCCAGCAGTTTTTCGGGGAATCAGCCCCAGCATTTT; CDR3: CASSFSGNQPQHF
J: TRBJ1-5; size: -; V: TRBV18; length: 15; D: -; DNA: TGTGCCAGCTCACGTGGTTCCGACGGCTTTCAGCCCCAGCATTTT; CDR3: CASSRGSDGFQPQHF
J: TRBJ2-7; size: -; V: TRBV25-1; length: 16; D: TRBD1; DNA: TGTGCCAGCAGTGAATTTAGAGGGACAGAGTCCTACGAGCAGTACTTC; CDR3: CASSEFRGTESYEQYF
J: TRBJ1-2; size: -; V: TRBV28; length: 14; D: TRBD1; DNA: TGTGCCAGCAGTTCATCGACAGGGGTCTATGGCTACACCTTC; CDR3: CASSSSTGVYGYTF
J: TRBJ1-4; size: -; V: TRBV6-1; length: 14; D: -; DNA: TGTGCCAGCAGTGACCAAGGGACGGGTGAAAAACTGTTTTTT; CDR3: CASSDQGTGEKLFF
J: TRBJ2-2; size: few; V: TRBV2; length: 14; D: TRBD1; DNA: TGTGCCAGCCTTGGGACAGGGAAGGCCGGGGAGCTGTTTTTT; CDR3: CASLGTGKAGELFF
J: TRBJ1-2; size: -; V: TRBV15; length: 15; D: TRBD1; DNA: TGTGCCACCAGTAGGGCCGAGACAGGGATCTATGGCTACACCTTC; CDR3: CATSRAETGIYGYTF
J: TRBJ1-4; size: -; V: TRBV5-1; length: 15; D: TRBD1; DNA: TGCGCCAGCAGCTTGTCCGGGACAGGGTTTGAAAAACTGTTTTTT; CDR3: CASSLSGTGFEKLFF
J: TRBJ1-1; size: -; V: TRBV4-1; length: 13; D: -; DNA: TGCGCCAGCAGCCAATCTCGACGGACTGAAGCTTTCTTT; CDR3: CASSQSRRTEAFF
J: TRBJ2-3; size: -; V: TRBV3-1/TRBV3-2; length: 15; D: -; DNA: TGTGCCAGCAGCGGCCGTGGTAGCTGGACAGATACGCAGTATTTT; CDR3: CASSGRGSWTDTQYF
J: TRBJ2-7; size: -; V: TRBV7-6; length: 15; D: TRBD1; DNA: TGTGCCAGCAGCTTGAGTTGGGACAGCTCCTCCGAGCAGTACTTC; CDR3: CASSLSWDSSSEQYF
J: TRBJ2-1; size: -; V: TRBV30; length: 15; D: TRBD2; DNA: TGTGCCTGGAGTGCCCTAGCGGGGGGGCCGAATGAGCAGTTCTTC; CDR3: CAWSALAGGPNEQFF
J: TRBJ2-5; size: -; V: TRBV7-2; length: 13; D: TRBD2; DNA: TGTGCCAGCAGGGGACTAGAGCGAGAGACCCAGTACTTC; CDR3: CASRGLERETQYF
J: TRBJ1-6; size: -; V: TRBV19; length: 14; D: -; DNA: TGTGCCAGTAGTCCCCCCGGGTTAGATTCACCCCTCCACTTT; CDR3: CASSPPGLDSPLHF
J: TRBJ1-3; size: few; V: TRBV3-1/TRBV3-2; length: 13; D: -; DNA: TGTGCCAGCAGCCCGGCGGGGGTGGACACCATATATTTT; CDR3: CASSPAGVDTIYF
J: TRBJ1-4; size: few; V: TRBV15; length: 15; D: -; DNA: TGTGCCACCAGCAGAGATGGGGGGCCCAATGAAAAACTGTTTTTT; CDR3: CATSRDGGPNEKLFF
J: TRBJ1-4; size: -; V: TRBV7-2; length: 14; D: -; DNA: TGTGCCAGCAGCTTAGGCTCAGGAGGTGAAAAACTGTTTTTT; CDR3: CASSLGSGGEKLFF
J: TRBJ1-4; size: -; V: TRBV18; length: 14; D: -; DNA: TGTGCCAGCTCACTAACAGGGACTAATGAAAAACTGTTTTTT; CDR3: CASSLTGTNEKLFF
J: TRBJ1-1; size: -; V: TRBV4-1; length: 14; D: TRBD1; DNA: TGCGCCAGCAGTCCCGGGACAGCCAACACTGAAGCTTTCTTT; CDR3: CASSPGTANTEAFF
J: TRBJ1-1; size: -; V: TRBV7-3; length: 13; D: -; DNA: TGTGCCAGCAGCTTAAACAGGAACACTGAAGCTTTCTTT; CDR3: CASSLNRNTEAFF
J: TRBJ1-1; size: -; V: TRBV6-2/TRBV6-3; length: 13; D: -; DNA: TGTGCCAGCAGTTACACCGTGAACACTGAAGCTTTCTTT; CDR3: CASSYTVNTEAFF
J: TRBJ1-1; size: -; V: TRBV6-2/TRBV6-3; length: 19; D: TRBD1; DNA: TGTGCCAGCAGCTCGCAGGGGCGGCGGACAGGGTCGGGGAACACTGAAGCTTTCTTT; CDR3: CASSSQGRRTGSGNTEAFF
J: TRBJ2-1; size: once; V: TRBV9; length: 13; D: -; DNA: TGTGCCAGCAGCGTAGGGCAGATTAATGAGCAGTTCTTC; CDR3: CASSVGQINEQFF
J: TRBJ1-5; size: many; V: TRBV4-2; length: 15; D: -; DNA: TGTGCCAGCAGCCTCAGTATTCGGGGCAATCAGCCCCAGCATTTT; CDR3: CASSLSIRGNQPQHF
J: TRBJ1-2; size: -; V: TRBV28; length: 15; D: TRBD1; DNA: TGTGCCAGCAGTCCCGGGACAGGGGAGCGTACTGGCTACACCTTC; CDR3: CASSPGTGERTGYTF
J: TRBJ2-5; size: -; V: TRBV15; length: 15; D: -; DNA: TGTGCCACCAGCAGAGGGTCCCAGGGGAAAGAGACCCAGTACTTC; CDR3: CATSRGSQGKETQYF
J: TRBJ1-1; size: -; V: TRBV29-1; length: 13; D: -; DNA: TGCAGCGTTGAGGGCGTAAAGAACACTGAAGCTTTCTTT; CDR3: CSVEGVKNTEAFF